The following is a T cell receptor (beta chain) sequence with its context. Its cognate antigen is unknown. The CDR3 consists of 14 residues. The ends lost 6 bases at V and 5 bases at J; junction bases unmatched: 4. CDR1 is MNHEY, CDR2 SMNVEV, per germline (reference sequence). TCRdb passed the reads through MiXCR, listing each CDR3 protein once. The table lists 650,000 to 850,000 distinct CDR3 sequences, roughly 28% of them singletons, with about 12% in the top ten. These data are taken from a study of T cell repertoires in cytomegalovirus infection. The TCR was taken from a human donor in good health (CMV status not recorded). Some clones in this sample may be carry-over from other donors' samples. The chain couples TRBV27 to TRBJ2-1; 10 bases fit TRBD2. This sample comprised cultured CD8+ T cells from PBMCs, obtained from culture after CMV antigen stimulation. Here the CDR3 reads CASSFGLADNEQFF. The CDR3 nucleotides are TGTGCCAGCAGCTTCGGACTAGCGGACAATGAGCAGTTCTTC.